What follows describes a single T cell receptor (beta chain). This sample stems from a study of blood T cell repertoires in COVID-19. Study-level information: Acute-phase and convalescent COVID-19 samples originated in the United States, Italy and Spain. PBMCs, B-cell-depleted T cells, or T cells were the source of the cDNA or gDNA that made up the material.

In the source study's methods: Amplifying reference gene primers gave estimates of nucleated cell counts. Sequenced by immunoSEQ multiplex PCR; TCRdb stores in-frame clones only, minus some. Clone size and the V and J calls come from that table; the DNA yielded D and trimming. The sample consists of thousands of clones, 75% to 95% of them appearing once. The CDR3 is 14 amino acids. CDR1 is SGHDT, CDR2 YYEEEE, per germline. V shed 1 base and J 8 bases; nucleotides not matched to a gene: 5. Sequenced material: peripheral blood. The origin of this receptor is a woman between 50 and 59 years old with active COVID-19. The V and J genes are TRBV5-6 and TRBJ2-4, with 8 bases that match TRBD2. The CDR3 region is CASSLRGLGDIQYF. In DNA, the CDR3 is TGTGCCAGCAGCTTGCGGGGACTAGGAGACATTCAGTACTTC.